The 32 T cell receptor beta chains below were found in one sample sequenced in a study of blood T cell repertoires in COVID-19. Assay: immunoSEQ multiplex PCR; the TCRdb copy retains only in-frame clones and omits some. The sample lists some 270,000 clones; roughly 86% were seen once. Sequenced: peripheral blood. The receptors shown here come from a woman aged 55 to 70 who had recovered from COVID-19.

The chain is built from TRBV19 and TRBJ1-6, with unresolved D. Trimming took off 6 bases at V and 2 bases at J, with 23 bases between the two ends. The CDR3 totals 19 residues. Germline CDR1 LNHDA, CDR2 SQIVND (reference sequence). The CDR3 loop reads CASRGNSVGSPAYNSPLHF. CDR3 DNA: TGTGCCAGTAGGGGCAATTCGGTTGGCAGCCCCGCCTATAATTCACCCCTCCACTTT.

The chain couples TRBV4-1 to TRBJ2-7, with 7 bases matching TRBD1. V lost 1 base and J lost 4; bases outside the gene matches: 7. Germline V gene sequence: CDR1 MGHRA, CDR2 YSYEKL. CDR3 size: 15 residues. CDR3 amino acids: CASSQGPDREYEQYF. The CDR3, as DNA: TGCGCCAGCAGCCAAGGTCCCGACAGGGAGTACGAGCAGTACTTC.

The V gene is TRBV3-1 (or the pseudogene TRBV3-2), the J gene TRBJ1-1; D call uncertain. Trimming removed 0 bases from V and 14 bases from J, with 10 bases in between. The CDR3 covers 11 residues. Germline V CDR1 and CDR2: LGHDT, YNNKEL (reference sequence). DNA for the CDR3: TGTGCCAGCAGCCAAGACGTTTTCTTCTTCTTT. It codes for CASSQDVFFFF.

The chain is built from TRBV6-2 or TRBV6-3 and TRBJ2-1, with 9 nucleotides matching TRBD1. Germline V gene lookup returns CDR1 MNHEY and CDR2 SVGEGT. V lost 2 bases and J lost 4; bases outside the gene matches: 3. CDR3 length: 15 residues. CDR3 in DNA: TGTGCCAGCAGTTACGGGGACAGGGAATACAATGAGCAGTTCTTC. Protein sequence: CASSYGDREYNEQFF.

The gene calls are TRBV5-1 and TRBJ2-5, with D possibly being TRBD2 (5 bases). The CDR3 loop spans 15 amino acids. V was cut by 6 bases and J by 2 bases, with 17 bases left in between. Germline CDR1 and CDR2: SGHRS and YFSETQ. The CDR3 DNA is TGCGCCAGCATGTGGGGTGATCGGGGTCAAGAGACCCAGTACTTC. Amino acid sequence: CASMWGDRGQETQYF. Full variable domain (rest looked up from reference TRBV5-1 and TRBJ2-5): KAGVTQTPRYLIKTRGQQVTLSCSPISGHRSVSWYQQTPGQGLQFLFEYFSETQRNKGNFPGRFSGRQFSNSRSEMNVSTLELGDSALYLCASMWGDRGQETQYFGPGTRLLVL.

The chain uses TRBV9 and TRBJ2-5; D unresolved. Trimming removed 0 bases from V and 5 bases from J, with 11 bases in between. Germline CDR1 SGDLS, CDR2 YYNGEE. The CDR3 has 14 amino acids. The CDR3 bases are TGTGCCAGCAGCGTAGGGCCCGGGTCGGAGACCCAGTACTTC. Residues: CASSVGPGSETQYF.

This clone showed up just a few times. V usage is TRBV10-3 and J usage is TRBJ1-1; D gene ambiguous. The CDR3 extends over 12 amino acids. In germline, CDR1 is ENHRY, CDR2 SYGVKD. Deletions cut 9 bases from V and 4 bases from J, with 12 bases between. The CDR3 is CAISREGTEAFF. The CDR3 region has the DNA TGTGCCATTTCGAGGGAGGGCACTGAAGCTTTCTTT.

The chain joins TRBV19 to TRBJ2-4, with 7 bases aligning to TRBD1. Per germline, CDR1 LNHDA and CDR2 SQIVND (reference sequence). This CDR3 spans 13 amino acids. J gave up 7 bases and V 6 bases, and 6 bases lay outside the gene matches. As DNA, the CDR3 is TGTGCCAGTAGGGGTACAGGGGTCAACATTCAGTACTTC. Amino acid sequence: CASRGTGVNIQYF.

V is TRBV27 and J is TRBJ1-5; D is uncertain. CDR3 size: 13 residues. The germline CDR1 and CDR2 sequences are MNHEY and SMNVEV (reference sequence). With 4 bases removed from V and 3 bases from J, the gap between germline ends came to 7 bases. The CDR3 DNA sequence: TGTGCCAGCAGTTCGGGGTTCAATCAGCCCCAGCATTTT. It translates to CASSSGFNQPQHF.

The CDR3 protein is CASSPYGLDQETQYF. The CDR3 nucleotides are TGCGCCAGCAGCCCCTACGGACTAGATCAAGAGACCCAGTACTTC. This chain connects TRBV5-1 to TRBJ2-5; TRBD2 agrees at 7 bases. The V gene's germline CDR1 is SGHRS and CDR2 YFSETQ. Trimming at V came to 4 bases and at J to 2 bases, leaving 8 bases not matched to a gene. This CDR3 has 15 amino acids.

The genes are TRBV10-3 and TRBJ2-7, with D perhaps matching TRBD1 (6 bases). This CDR3 is 16 amino acids long. V lost 0 bases to trimming and J lost 3 bases, with 15 bases between them. CDR1 ENHRY and CDR2 SYGVKD come from the germline V gene. The CDR3 region is CAISESQDSVIYEQYF. Here the CDR3 DNA reads TGTGCCATCAGTGAGTCGCAGGACAGTGTAATCTACGAGCAGTACTTC.

The chain couples TRBV2 to TRBJ1-5; perhaps TRBD1 as D (5 bases). Germline V CDR1 and CDR2: SNHLY, FYNNEI. Trimming cost V 8 bases and J 4 bases, with 12 bases left between them. The CDR3 is 13 residues long. The CDR3 here is CASALGGNQPQHF. In DNA, the CDR3 is TGTGCCAGCGCTCTGGGGGGAAATCAGCCCCAGCATTTT.

The chain carries TRBV6-6 and TRBJ1-6; D may be TRBD1 (5 bases). This CDR3 has 14 residues. CDR1 and CDR2 (germline): MNHNY, SVGAGI (reference sequence). V was clipped by 6 bases and J by 5 bases, with 11 bases between them. CDR3 nucleotides: TGTGCCAGCAGCCCGGGGGAACATAATTCACCCCTCCACTTT. Its translation is CASSPGEHNSPLHF.

The chain employs TRBV18 and TRBJ1-4; possible D gene TRBD1, 5 bases. Germline-derived CDR1 and CDR2 are KGHSH and LQKENI. Trimming stripped 3 bases from V and 7 bases from J, with 15 bases between. CDR3 length: 15 amino acids. The CDR3 here is CASSPRRGEVEKLFF. The DNA of the CDR3 is TGTGCCAGCTCACCCCGGAGAGGGGAGGTTGAAAAACTGTTTTTT.

This CDR3 is CASSSPGQGSGAYGYTF. CDR3 coding DNA: TGCGCCAGCAGCTCCCCGGGACAGGGGTCCGGGGCCTATGGCTACACCTTC. V usage is TRBV5-1 and J usage is TRBJ1-2; 10 bases agree with TRBD1. Germline V gene sequence: CDR1 SGHRS, CDR2 YFSETQ. The length of the CDR3 is 17 residues. V dropped 3 bases and J dropped 4; count of bases not matched to a gene: 12.

This rearrangement joins TRBV19 to TRBJ2-7; D is uncertain. Germline V gene sequence: CDR1 LNHDA, CDR2 SQIVND (reference sequence). V was shortened by 4 bases and J by 2 bases, with 15 bases between the two germline ends. The CDR3 has 15 residues. This CDR3 is CASSRATVDTYEQYF. The CDR3 DNA follows: TGTGCCAGTAGTAGGGCCACGGTAGATACCTACGAGCAGTACTTC.

The J gene is TRBJ1-5, the V gene TRBV10-3, with 7 nucleotides matching TRBD1. V was clipped by 2 bases and J by 6 bases; unmatched bases: 10. The CDR3 consists of 16 residues. Germline CDR1 reads ENHRY; CDR2 reads SYGVKD. Here the CDR3 reads CAISETGTVVGQPQHF. For the CDR3, the DNA is TGTGCCATCAGTGAGACTGGGACAGTGGTAGGTCAGCCCCAGCATTTT.

DNA of the CDR3: TGTGCCAGCAGCGTAGTTAACAGCTATGGCTACACCTTC. The encoded protein is CASSVVNSYGYTF. This chain connects TRBV9 to TRBJ1-2; D unclear. The length of the CDR3 is 13 residues. Trimming removed 0 bases from V and 4 bases from J, with 7 bases in between. Germline CDR1 is SGDLS and CDR2 is YYNGEE.

As regards this clone: This sample includes further DNA sequences coding for the same CDR3. V usage is TRBV28 and J usage is TRBJ1-1; D is possibly TRBD1 (5 bases). The ends were cut back, 6 bases at V and 1 base at J, with 12 bases in the middle. Germline loops: CDR1 MDHEN, CDR2 SYDVKM. CDR3 length: 14 amino acids. The CDR3 region is CASSLGQANTEAFF. For the CDR3, the DNA is TGTGCCAGCAGCCTGGGGCAGGCGAACACTGAAGCTTTCTTT.

The chain is built from TRBV15 and TRBJ1-2; no firm D call. There are 11 residues in the CDR3. CDR1 is LNHNV and CDR2 is YYDKDF in the germline V gene (reference sequence). V was pared by 8 bases and J by 7 bases, with 11 bases between. The CDR3 bases are TGTGCCACCCCCCTAGGGAGTGGCTACACCTTC. This gives the protein CATPLGSGYTF.

The chain employs TRBV10-3 and TRBJ2-7; TRBD2 agrees at 9 bases. The CDR3 totals 15 residues. CDR1 and CDR2 from the germline V gene are ENHRY and SYGVKD. V dropped 5 bases and J dropped 0; count of bases not matched to a gene: 5. The CDR3 sequence is CAISRAGGSSYEQYF. The CDR3 DNA reads as TGTGCCATCAGTCGAGCGGGGGGTAGCTCCTACGAGCAGTACTTC.

This rearrangement joins TRBV5-1 to TRBJ2-3; 7 positions match TRBD2. This CDR3 is built from 15 residues. Per germline, CDR1 SGHRS and CDR2 YFSETQ. V gave up 3 bases and J gave up 1 base; unmatched junction bases: 5. CDR3 amino acids: CASSSLSGGTDTQYF. CDR3 nucleotides: TGCGCCAGCAGCTCCCTGAGCGGGGGCACAGATACGCAGTATTTT. The complete variable domain, with remaining parts taken from reference TRBV5-1 and TRBJ2-3, reads KAGVTQTPRYLIKTRGQQVTLSCSPISGHRSVSWYQQTPGQGLQFLFEYFSETQRNKGNFPGRFSGRQFSNSRSEMNVSTLELGDSALYLCASSSLSGGTDTQYFGPGTRLTVL.

CDR3 loop: CASSFPGTGGQETQYF. The DNA for the CDR3 is TGTGCCAGCAGCTTCCCCGGGACAGGGGGGCAAGAGACCCAGTACTTC. This chain connects TRBV7-2 to TRBJ2-5; 11 nucleotides match TRBD1. The CDR3 length is 16 residues. Unmatched junction bases numbered 5, after V lost 3 bases and J lost 2 bases. The germline CDR1 and CDR2 sequences are SGHTA and FQGNSA.

The rearrangement uses TRBV19 and TRBJ1-1; possibly TRBD1 for D (6 bases). From germline, CDR1 is LNHDA and CDR2 SQIVND (reference sequence). Trimming shortened V by 2 bases and J by 5 bases, and 9 bases separated the two germline ends. This CDR3 comprises 13 residues. The CDR3 nucleotides are TGTGCCAGTAGTATAATGGGGGCAACTGAAGCTTTCTTT. It codes for CASSIMGATEAFF.

This chain connects TRBV27 to TRBJ1-2, with D tentatively TRBD1 (5 bases). Looked up from germline, CDR1 is MNHEY and CDR2 is SMNVEV (reference sequence). Trimming removed 5 bases at V and 0 bases at J, with 16 bases between. The CDR3 extends over 16 amino acids. CDR3 amino acids: CASSPFRGQTNYGYTF. CDR3 DNA sequence: TGTGCCAGCAGTCCATTCAGAGGACAAACTAACTATGGCTACACCTTC.

The chain links TRBV7-2 to TRBJ2-7; tentatively, D is TRBD1 (6 bases). Germline CDR1 and CDR2: SGHTA and FQGNSA. Trimming stripped 5 bases from V and 0 bases from J, with 14 bases between. The CDR3 length is 15 residues. CDR3 residues: CASSRTGIGSYEQYF. The CDR3 bases are TGTGCCAGCAGCAGAACAGGGATCGGCTCCTACGAGCAGTACTTC.

This chain links TRBV13 with TRBJ2-3; TRBD2 matches 8 bases. Germline CDR1 is PRHDT and CDR2 is FYEKMQ (reference sequence). CDR3 length equals 15 residues. The V gene end was trimmed by 5 bases and the J gene end by 4 bases; junction bases not matched to a gene: 8. The CDR3 DNA reads TGTGCCAGCAGCCGTAGCGGGGACCTCTCAGATACGCAGTATTTT. It encodes CASSRSGDLSDTQYF. The whole variable domain, remainder taken from reference TRBV13 and TRBJ2-3, is AAGVIQSPRHLIKEKRETATLKCYPIPRHDTVYWYQQGPGQDPQFLISFYEKMQSDKGSIPDRFSAQQFSDYHSELNMSSLELGDSALYFCASSRSGDLSDTQYFGPGTRLTVL.

J is TRBJ1-5 and V is TRBV6-5; 8 bases map to TRBD1. The germline V gene encodes CDR1 MNHEY and CDR2 SVGAGI. The CDR3 has 15 residues. The trim removed 6 bases at V and 2 bases at J, leaving 6 bases unmatched. This CDR3 is CASSRQGRGNQPQHF. The CDR3 DNA reads TGTGCCAGCAGCCGACAGGGGAGGGGCAATCAGCCCCAGCATTTT.

The chain is built from TRBV19 and TRBJ1-1; D is perhaps TRBD1 (5 bases). The CDR3 length is 14 residues. CDR1 and CDR2 from the germline V gene are LNHDA and SQIVND (reference sequence). The germline V and J ends were trimmed by 4 bases and 5 bases, with 14 bases remaining between them. This CDR3 reads CASSNIERGTEAFF. As DNA, the CDR3 is TGTGCCAGTAGTAACATAGAAAGGGGAACTGAAGCTTTCTTT. The variable domain in full, completed from reference TRBV19 and TRBJ1-1, reads DGGITQSPKYLFRKEGQNVTLSCEQNLNHDAMYWYRQDPGQGLRLIYYSQIVNDFQKGDIAEGYSVSREKKESFPLTVTSAQKNPTAFYLCASSNIERGTEAFFGQGTRLTVV.

V is TRBV4-1 and J is TRBJ1-5; 10 bases match TRBD1. V lost 2 bases, J lost 6 bases, and 7 bases stayed unmatched. Germline CDR1 and CDR2: MGHRA and YSYEKL. The CDR3 runs to 16 residues. This CDR3 reads CASSQRDRGSSQPQHF. As DNA, the CDR3 is TGCGCCAGCAGCCAACGGGACAGGGGCAGTTCTCAGCCCCAGCATTTT.

The CDR3 coding sequence is TGTGCCAGCAGCTTAGCGATGGACGGGGGGGCCGCCTACGAGCAGTACTTC. It encodes CASSLAMDGGAAYEQYF. V usage is TRBV7-2 and J usage is TRBJ2-7; 8 nucleotides line up with TRBD2. The J segment lost 2 bases and the V segment lost 0 bases, leaving 9 bases of the junction unmatched. The CDR3 runs to 17 residues. Germline CDR1 is SGHTA and CDR2 is FQGNSA.

The chain links TRBV7-3 to TRBJ1-2, with TRBD1 as a possible D gene (5 bases). The CDR3 contains 15 residues. V gave up 1 base and J gave up 2 bases, with 11 bases separating them. CDR1 and CDR2 from the germline V gene are SGHTA and FQGTGA. For the CDR3, the DNA is TGTGCCAGCAGCTTAAGGTCCGACAGCAACTATGGCTACACCTTC. Translated, it gives CASSLRSDSNYGYTF.